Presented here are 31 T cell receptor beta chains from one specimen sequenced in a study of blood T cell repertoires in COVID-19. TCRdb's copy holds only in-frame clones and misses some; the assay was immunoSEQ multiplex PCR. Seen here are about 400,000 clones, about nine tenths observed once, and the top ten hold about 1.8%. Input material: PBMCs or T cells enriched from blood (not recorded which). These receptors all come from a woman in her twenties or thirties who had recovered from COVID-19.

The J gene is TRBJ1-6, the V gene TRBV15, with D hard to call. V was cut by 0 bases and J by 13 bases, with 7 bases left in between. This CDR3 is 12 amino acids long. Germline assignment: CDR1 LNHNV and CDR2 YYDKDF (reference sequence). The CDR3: CATSRESRPLHF. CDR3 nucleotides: TGTGCCACCAGCAGAGAGTCGAGGCCCCTCCACTTT.

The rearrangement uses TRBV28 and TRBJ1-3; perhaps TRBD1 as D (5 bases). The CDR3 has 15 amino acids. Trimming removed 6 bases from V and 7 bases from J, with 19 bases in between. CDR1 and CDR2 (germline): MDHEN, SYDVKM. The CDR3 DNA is TGTGCCAGCAGCCTGGTTGCCAGGGTGGTGAACACCATATATTTT. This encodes CASSLVARVVNTIYF.

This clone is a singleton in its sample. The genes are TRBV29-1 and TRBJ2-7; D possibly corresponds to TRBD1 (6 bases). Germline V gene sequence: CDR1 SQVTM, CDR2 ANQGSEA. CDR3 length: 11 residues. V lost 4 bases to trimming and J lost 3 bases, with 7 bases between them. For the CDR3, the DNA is TGCAGCGTTGGGGGGCGCTACGAGCAGTACTTC. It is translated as CSVGGRYEQYF.

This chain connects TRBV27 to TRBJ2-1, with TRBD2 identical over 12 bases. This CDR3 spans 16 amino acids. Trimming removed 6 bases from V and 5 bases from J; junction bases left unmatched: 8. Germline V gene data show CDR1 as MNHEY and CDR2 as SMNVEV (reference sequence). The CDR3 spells CASRQRLAGAHNEQFF. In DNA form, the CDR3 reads TGTGCCAGCAGACAACGACTAGCGGGAGCACACAATGAGCAGTTCTTC.

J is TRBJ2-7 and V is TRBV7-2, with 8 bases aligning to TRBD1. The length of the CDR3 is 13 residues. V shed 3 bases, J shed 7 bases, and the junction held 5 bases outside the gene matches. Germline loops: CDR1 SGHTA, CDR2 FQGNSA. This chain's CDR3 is CASSLDRVGEQYF. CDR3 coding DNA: TGTGCCAGCAGCTTGGACAGGGTTGGGGAGCAGTACTTC.

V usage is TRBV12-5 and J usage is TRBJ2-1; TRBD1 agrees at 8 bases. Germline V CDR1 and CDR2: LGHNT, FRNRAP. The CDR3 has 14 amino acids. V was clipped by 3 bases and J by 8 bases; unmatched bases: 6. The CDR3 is CASGFGRGLDEQFF. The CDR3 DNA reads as TGTGCTAGTGGTTTTGGCAGGGGGCTGGATGAGCAGTTCTTC.

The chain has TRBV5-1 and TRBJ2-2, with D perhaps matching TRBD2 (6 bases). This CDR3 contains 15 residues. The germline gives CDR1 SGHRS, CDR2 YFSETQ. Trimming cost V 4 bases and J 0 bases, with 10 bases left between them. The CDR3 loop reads CASSRGTANTGELFF. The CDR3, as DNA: TGCGCCAGCAGCCGGGGGACGGCGAACACCGGGGAGCTGTTTTTT.

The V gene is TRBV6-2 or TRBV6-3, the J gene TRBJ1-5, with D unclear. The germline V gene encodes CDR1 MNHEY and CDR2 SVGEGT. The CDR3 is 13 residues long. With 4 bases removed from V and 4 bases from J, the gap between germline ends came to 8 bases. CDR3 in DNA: TGTGCCAGCAGTTCGGGTGGGAATCAGCCCCAGCATTTT. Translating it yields CASSSGGNQPQHF.

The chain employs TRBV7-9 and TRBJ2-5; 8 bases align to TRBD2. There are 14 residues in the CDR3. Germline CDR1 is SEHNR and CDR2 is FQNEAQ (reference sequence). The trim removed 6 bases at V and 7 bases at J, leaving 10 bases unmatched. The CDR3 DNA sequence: TGTGCCAGCAGTCCCGGGGGGGGTGCTTGGACCCAGTACTTC. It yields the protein CASSPGGGAWTQYF.

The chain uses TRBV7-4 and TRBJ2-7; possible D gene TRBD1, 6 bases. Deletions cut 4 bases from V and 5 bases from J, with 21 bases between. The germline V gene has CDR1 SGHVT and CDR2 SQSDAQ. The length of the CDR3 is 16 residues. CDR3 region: CASSSPLGQRTHEQYF. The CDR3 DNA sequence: TGTGCCAGCAGCTCCCCCCTCGGACAGCGCACCCACGAGCAGTACTTC.

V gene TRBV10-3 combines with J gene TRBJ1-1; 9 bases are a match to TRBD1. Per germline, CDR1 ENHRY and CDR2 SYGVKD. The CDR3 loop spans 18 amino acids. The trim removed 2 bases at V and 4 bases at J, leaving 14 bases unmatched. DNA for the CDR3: TGTGCCATCAGTGAGACACGAAACAGGGGGCAGTTGGGCACTGAAGCTTTCTTT. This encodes CAISETRNRGQLGTEAFF.

The chain's CDR3 is CASSPEIGSSYEQYF. CDR3 sequence (DNA): TGTGCCAGCAGCCCAGAAATCGGGAGCTCCTACGAGCAGTACTTC. The chain joins TRBV7-9 to TRBJ2-7; D is perhaps TRBD2 (6 bases). Germline lookup yields CDR1 SEHNR and CDR2 FQNEAQ (reference sequence). V was shortened by 5 bases and J by 0 bases, with 14 bases between the two germline ends. The CDR3 has 15 residues.

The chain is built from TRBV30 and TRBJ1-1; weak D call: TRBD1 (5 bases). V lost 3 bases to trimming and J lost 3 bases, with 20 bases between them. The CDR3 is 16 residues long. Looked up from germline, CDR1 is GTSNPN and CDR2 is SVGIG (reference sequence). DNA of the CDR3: TGTGCCTGGAGCCCAAGTGGAGCCGGGGGTTACACTGAAGCTTTCTTT. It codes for CAWSPSGAGGYTEAFF. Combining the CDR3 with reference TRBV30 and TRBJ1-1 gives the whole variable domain SQTIHQWPATLVQPVGSPLSLECTVEGTSNPNLYWYRQAAGRGLQLLFYSVGIGQISSEVPQNLSASRPQDRQFILSSKKLLLSDSGFYLCAWSPSGAGGYTEAFFGQGTRLTVV.

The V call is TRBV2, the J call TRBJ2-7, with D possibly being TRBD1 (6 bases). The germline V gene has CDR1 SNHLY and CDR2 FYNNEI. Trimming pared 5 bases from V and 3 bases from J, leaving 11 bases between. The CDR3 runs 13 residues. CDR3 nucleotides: TGTGCCAGCAGTACGGACAGTCACTACGAGCAGTACTTC. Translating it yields CASSTDSHYEQYF.

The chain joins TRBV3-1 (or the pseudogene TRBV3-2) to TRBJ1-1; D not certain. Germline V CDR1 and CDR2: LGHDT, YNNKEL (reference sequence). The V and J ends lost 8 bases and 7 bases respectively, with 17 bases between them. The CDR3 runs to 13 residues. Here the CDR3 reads CASCGMGGGEAFF. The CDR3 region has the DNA TGTGCCAGCTGCGGAATGGGAGGAGGTGAAGCTTTCTTT.

The CDR3 loop is CASSAGTGSFRELFF. For the CDR3, the DNA is TGCGCCAGCAGCGCCGGGACAGGGAGTTTCCGGGAGCTGTTTTTT. The chain recombines TRBV5-1 with TRBJ2-2, with 9 bases lining up with TRBD1. Germline values: CDR1 SGHRS, CDR2 YFSETQ. The CDR3 length is 15 residues. Trimming removed 4 bases from V and 9 bases from J; junction bases left unmatched: 10.

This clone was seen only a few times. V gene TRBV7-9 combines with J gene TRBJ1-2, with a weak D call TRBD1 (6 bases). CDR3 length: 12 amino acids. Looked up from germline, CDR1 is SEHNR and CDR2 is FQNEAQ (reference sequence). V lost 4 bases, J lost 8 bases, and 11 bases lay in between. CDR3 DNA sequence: TGTGCCAGCAGCTCCGGACAGCGCGGCTACACCTTC. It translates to CASSSGQRGYTF.

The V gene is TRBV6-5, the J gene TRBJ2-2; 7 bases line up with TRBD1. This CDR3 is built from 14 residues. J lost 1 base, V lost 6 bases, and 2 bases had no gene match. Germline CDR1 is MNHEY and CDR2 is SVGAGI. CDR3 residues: CASRRTGNTGELFF. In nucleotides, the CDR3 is TGTGCCAGCAGACGGACAGGGAACACCGGGGAGCTGTTTTTT.

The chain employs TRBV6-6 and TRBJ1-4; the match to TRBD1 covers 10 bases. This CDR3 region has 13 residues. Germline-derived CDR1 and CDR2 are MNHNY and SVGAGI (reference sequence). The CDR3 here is CAHTTGGREKLFF. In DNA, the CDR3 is TGTGCACATACGACAGGGGGCCGGGAAAAACTGTTTTTT.

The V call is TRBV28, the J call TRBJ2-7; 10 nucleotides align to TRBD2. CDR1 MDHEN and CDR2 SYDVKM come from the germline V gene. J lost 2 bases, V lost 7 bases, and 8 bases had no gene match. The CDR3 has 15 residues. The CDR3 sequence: CASNSGGLSPYEQYF. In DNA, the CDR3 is TGTGCCAGCAATAGCGGGGGGCTCTCTCCCTACGAGCAGTACTTC.

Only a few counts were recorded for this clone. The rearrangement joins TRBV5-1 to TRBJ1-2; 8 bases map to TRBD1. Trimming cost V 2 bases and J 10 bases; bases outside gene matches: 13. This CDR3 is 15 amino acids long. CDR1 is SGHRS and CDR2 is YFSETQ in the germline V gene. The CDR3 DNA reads TGCGCCAGCAGCTTCAAAACCGGGACAGGATCAATCTACACCTTC. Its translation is CASSFKTGTGSIYTF.

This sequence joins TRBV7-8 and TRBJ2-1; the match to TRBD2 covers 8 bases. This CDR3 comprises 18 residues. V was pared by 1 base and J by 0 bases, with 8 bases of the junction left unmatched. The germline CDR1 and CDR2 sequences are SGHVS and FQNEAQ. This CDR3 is CASSLDFGLAGSYNEQFF. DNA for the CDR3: TGTGCCAGCAGCTTAGATTTTGGCCTAGCGGGCTCCTACAATGAGCAGTTCTTC.

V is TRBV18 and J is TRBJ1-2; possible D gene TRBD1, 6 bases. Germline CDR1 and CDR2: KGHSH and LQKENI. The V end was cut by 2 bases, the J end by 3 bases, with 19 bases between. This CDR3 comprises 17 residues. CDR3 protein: CASSPRGRQNRDYGYTF. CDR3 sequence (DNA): TGTGCCAGCTCACCAAGGGGACGACAAAACAGGGACTATGGCTACACCTTC.

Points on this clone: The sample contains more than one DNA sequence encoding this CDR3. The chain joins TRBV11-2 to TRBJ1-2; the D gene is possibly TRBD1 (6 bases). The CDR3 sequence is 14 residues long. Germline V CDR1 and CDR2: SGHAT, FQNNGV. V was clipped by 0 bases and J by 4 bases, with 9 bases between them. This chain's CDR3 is CASSLDRGGYGYTF. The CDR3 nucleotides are TGTGCCAGCAGCTTAGACAGGGGCGGCTATGGCTACACCTTC.

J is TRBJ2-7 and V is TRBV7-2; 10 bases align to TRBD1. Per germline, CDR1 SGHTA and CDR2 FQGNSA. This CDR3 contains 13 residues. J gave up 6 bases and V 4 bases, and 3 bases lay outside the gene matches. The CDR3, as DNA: TGTGCCAGCAGCTACAGGACAGGGGGCGAGCAGTACTTC. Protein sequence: CASSYRTGGEQYF.

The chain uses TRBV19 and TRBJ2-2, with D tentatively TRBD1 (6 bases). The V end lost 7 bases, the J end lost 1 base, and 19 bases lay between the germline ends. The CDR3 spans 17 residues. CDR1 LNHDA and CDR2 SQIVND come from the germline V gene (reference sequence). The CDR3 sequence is CASIPGTGTQNTGELFF. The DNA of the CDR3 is TGTGCCAGTATTCCGGGCACCGGGACACAGAACACCGGGGAGCTGTTTTTT.

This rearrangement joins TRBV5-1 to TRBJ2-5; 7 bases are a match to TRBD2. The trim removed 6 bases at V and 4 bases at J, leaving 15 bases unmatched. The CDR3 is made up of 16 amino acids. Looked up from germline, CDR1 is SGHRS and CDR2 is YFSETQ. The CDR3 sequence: CASMRITGGDIETQYF. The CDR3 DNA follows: TGCGCCAGCATGAGGATAACGGGAGGCGACATAGAGACCCAGTACTTC. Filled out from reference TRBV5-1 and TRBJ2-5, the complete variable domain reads KAGVTQTPRYLIKTRGQQVTLSCSPISGHRSVSWYQQTPGQGLQFLFEYFSETQRNKGNFPGRFSGRQFSNSRSEMNVSTLELGDSALYLCASMRITGGDIETQYFGPGTRLLVL.

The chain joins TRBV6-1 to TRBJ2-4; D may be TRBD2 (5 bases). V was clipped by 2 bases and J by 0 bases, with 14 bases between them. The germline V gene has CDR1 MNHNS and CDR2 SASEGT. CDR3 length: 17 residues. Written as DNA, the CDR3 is TGTGCCAGCAGTGAACGGGGATACACACTAGCCAAAAACATTCAGTACTTC. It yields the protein CASSERGYTLAKNIQYF.

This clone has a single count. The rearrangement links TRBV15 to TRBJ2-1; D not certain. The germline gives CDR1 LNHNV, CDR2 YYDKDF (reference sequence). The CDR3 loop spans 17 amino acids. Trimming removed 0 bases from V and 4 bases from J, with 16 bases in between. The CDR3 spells CATSRDARSWRYNEQFF. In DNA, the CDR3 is TGTGCCACCAGCAGAGATGCCAGAAGCTGGCGGTACAATGAGCAGTTCTTC.

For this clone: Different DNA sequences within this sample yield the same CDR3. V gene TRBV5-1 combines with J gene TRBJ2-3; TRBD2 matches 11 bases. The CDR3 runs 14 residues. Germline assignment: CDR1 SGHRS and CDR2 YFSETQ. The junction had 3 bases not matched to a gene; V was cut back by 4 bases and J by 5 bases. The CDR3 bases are TGCGCCAGCAGCCTCGGACTAGCGGGAGATACGCAGTATTTT. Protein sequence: CASSLGLAGDTQYF.

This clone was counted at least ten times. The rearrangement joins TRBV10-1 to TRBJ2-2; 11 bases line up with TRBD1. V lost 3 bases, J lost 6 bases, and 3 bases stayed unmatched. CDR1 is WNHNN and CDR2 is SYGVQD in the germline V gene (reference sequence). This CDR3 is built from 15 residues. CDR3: CASSDRDRGSGELFF. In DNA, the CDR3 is TGCGCCAGCAGTGACCGGGACAGGGGGTCCGGGGAGCTGTTTTTT.